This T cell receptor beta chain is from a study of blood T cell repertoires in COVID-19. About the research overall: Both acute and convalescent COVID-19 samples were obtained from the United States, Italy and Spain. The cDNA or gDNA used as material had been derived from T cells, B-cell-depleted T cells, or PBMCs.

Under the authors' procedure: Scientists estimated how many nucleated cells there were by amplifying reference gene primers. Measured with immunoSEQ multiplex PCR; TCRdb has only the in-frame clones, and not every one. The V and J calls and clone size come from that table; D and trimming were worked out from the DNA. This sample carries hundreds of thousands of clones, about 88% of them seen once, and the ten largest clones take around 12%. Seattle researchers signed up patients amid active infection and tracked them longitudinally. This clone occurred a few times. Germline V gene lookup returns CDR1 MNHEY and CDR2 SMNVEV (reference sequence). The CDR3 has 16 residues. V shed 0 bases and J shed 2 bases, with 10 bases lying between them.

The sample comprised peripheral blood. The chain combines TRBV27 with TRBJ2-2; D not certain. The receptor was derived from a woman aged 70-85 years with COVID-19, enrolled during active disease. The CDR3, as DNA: TGTGCCAGCAGTTTATCGGGCCCTGTAAACACCGGGGAGCTGTTTTTT. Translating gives CASSLSGPVNTGELFF.